This is a list of T cell receptor beta chains from one sample in a study of PD-1 blockade in classical Hodgkin lymphoma. TCRdb's copy holds only in-frame clones and misses some; the assay was immunoSEQ multiplex PCR. The repertoire holds more than 85,000 clones, with 85% to 95% as singletons. Specimen: peripheral blood mononuclear cells (PBMCs), collected before the second cycle of nivolumab. The receptors stem from a human donor with classical Hodgkin lymphoma. The CDR3 runs from the conserved cysteine through the conserved F or W. Each record gives: D gene, V gene, clone size, J gene, CDR3 protein, CDR3 DNA. D genes are given only for firm matches. Clone size is shown for a subset of rows, as once, few, many or a class of expanded clone.

NA,TRBV28,NA,TRBJ2-5,CASSPPGSQETQYF,TGTGCCAGCAGTCCTCCGGGGTCCCAAGAGACCCAGTACTTC
NA,TRBV19,NA,TRBJ2-7,CASSRFSGLYEQYF,TGTGCCAGTAGTAGATTTTCAGGGCTCTACGAGCAGTACTTC
NA,TRBV10-3,once,TRBJ2-6,CAISESRDSRAFSLRGANVLTF,TGTGCCATCAGTGAGTCGAGGGATAGTAGGGCCTTCTCACTGAGGGGGGCCAACGTCCTGACTTTC
NA,TRBV5-1,NA,TRBJ1-3,CASSLYPVEASGNTIYF,TGCGCCAGCAGCTTGTACCCCGTGGAGGCCTCTGGAAACACCATATATTTT
NA,TRBV10-3,few,TRBJ1-1,CAIGQRNTEAFF,TGTGCCATCGGGCAGCGGAACACTGAAGCTTTCTTT
NA,TRBV5-1,NA,TRBJ1-3,CASSLGPFGSGNTIYF,TGCGCCAGCAGCTTGGGACCCTTTGGGTCTGGAAACACCATATATTTT
NA,TRBV5-4,NA,TRBJ2-1,CASSLGVRGEQFF,TGTGCCAGCTCCCTAGGGGTCAGAGGAGAGCAGTTCTTC
NA,TRBV5-4,once,TRBJ2-1,CASSWDTRSYNEQFF,TGTGCCAGCAGCTGGGACACCCGTTCCTACAATGAGCAGTTCTTC
NA,TRBV9,NA,TRBJ2-3,CASSVEGFGTDTQYF,TGTGCCAGCAGCGTAGAGGGCTTCGGCACAGATACGCAGTATTTT
TRBD2,TRBV6-4,NA,TRBJ2-3,CASSDCYGGGRARTDTQYF,TGTGCCAGCAGTGACTGTTACGGGGGCGGGAGGGCCAGAACAGATACGCAGTATTTT
TRBD1,TRBV5-1,few,TRBJ1-1,CASRGQGPEAFF,TGCGCCAGCAGAGGACAGGGTCCTGAAGCTTTCTTT
TRBD1,TRBV28,NA,TRBJ1-2,CASSPVAWDSHGYTF,TGTGCCAGCAGTCCTGTCGCATGGGACAGCCATGGCTACACCTTC
TRBD1,TRBV30,NA,TRBJ2-7,CAWREYSNRGRKYEQYF,TGTGCCTGGAGGGAGTATTCGAACAGGGGGCGGAAGTACGAGCAGTACTTC
NA,TRBV27,once,TRBJ1-1,CASSLGTNTEAFF,TGTGCCAGCAGTTTAGGAACGAACACTGAAGCTTTCTTT
TRBD1,TRBV15,once,TRBJ2-7,CATSRSHRGSYEQYF,TGTGCCACCAGCAGATCCCACAGGGGGTCCTACGAGCAGTACTTC
NA,TRBV7-9,NA,TRBJ1-5,CASSLSRNQPQHF,TGTGCCAGCAGCTTAAGCCGCAATCAGCCCCAGCATTTT
NA,TRBV7-9,NA,TRBJ2-7,CASSLGGLASELRYF,TGTGCCAGCAGCTTAGGTGGTCTGGCTAGCGAGCTGAGGTACTTC
NA,TRBV28,few,TRBJ1-1,CASSLGPEAFF,TGTGCCAGCAGTTTAGGGCCTGAAGCTTTCTTT
NA,TRBV5-6,NA,TRBJ2-1,CASSGIHQGVRRSGTQFF,TGTGCCAGCAGCGGGATTCACCAGGGCGTTCGCCGAAGTGGAACGCAGTTCTTC
TRBD1,TRBV27,NA,TRBJ2-7,CASSFGTGGYEQYF,TGTGCCAGCAGTTTCGGGACAGGGGGCTACGAGCAGTACTTC
TRBD2,TRBV7-3,NA,TRBJ2-7,CASRTSGRPTLAYEQYF,TGTGCCAGCAGGACTAGCGGGAGGCCTACCTTAGCCTACGAGCAGTACTTC
NA,TRBV9,NA,TRBJ1-4,CASSSAQGAGEKLFF,TGTGCCAGCAGCTCAGCCCAGGGCGCAGGAGAAAAACTGTTTTTT
NA,TRBV29-1,NA,TRBJ1-2,CSVETGYGYTF,TGCAGCGTTGAAACAGGCTATGGCTACACCTTC
NA,TRBV4-1,once,TRBJ2-5,CASSPRGDVGTQYF,TGCGCCAGCAGCCCCCGTGGGGACGTTGGGACCCAGTACTTC
NA,TRBV12-5,NA,TRBJ2-1,CASGPTGSNEQFF,TGTGCTAGTGGTCCTACTGGGTCCAATGAGCAGTTCTTC
TRBD1,TRBV7-2,NA,TRBJ1-2,CASSLRQGSQYGYTF,TGTGCCAGCAGCTTAAGACAGGGGTCCCAGTATGGCTACACCTTC
TRBD2,TRBV6-1,NA,TRBJ2-2,CAGGVGRTNTGELFF,TGTGCCGGGGGGGTCGGACGGACGAACACCGGGGAGCTGTTTTTT
TRBD1,TRBV18,NA,TRBJ2-3,CASSLRQGDTQYF,TGTGCCAGCTCACTTCGACAGGGGGATACGCAGTATTTT
TRBD2,TRBV7-9,NA,TRBJ2-5,CASSPSGRTQETQYF,TGTGCCAGCAGCCCGAGCGGGAGGACCCAAGAGACCCAGTACTTC
TRBD2,TRBV7-6,NA,TRBJ2-3,CASSLGLLEEGLAGPDTQYF,TGTGCCAGCAGCTTAGGCCTCTTGGAGGAGGGACTAGCGGGCCCAGATACGCAGTATTTT
TRBD2,TRBV19,NA,TRBJ2-3,CASTTGLAGKTSTDTQYF,TGTGCCAGTACCACGGGACTAGCGGGTAAAACTAGCACAGATACGCAGTATTTT
NA,TRBV5-1,NA,TRBJ1-5,CASSLTSNQPQHF,TGCGCCAGCAGCTTGACATCCAATCAGCCCCAGCATTTT
NA,TRBV27,NA,TRBJ2-1,CASSLGSYNEQFF,TGTGCCAGCAGTTTGGGGTCCTACAATGAGCAGTTCTTC
NA,TRBV7-9,NA,TRBJ2-7,CASSPLGNYEQYF,TGTGCCAGCAGCCCCCTGGGAAACTACGAGCAGTACTTC
TRBD2,TRBV6-5,NA,TRBJ2-7,CASSYSRGPGGEQYF,TGTGCCAGCAGTTACTCCCGGGGCCCGGGGGGCGAGCAGTACTTC
NA,TRBV5-1,NA,TRBJ1-4,CASQRQENEKLFF,TGCGCCAGCCAGAGACAGGAAAATGAAAAACTGTTTTTT
NA,TRBV10-2,NA,TRBJ1-5,CASSEAYRPQHF,TGCGCCAGCAGCGAGGCCTACCGGCCCCAGCATTTT
NA,TRBV27,once,TRBJ2-7,CASSLRGRGFEQYF,TGTGCCAGCAGTTTACGGGGGCGTGGTTTCGAGCAGTACTTC
NA,TRBV7-9,NA,TRBJ1-2,CASSYGTAYGYTF,TGTGCCAGCAGCTACGGGACGGCCTATGGCTACACCTTC
NA,TRBV7-8,NA,TRBJ1-4,CASSPRRGSGEKLFF,TGTGCCAGCAGCCCTAGGAGGGGCTCCGGTGAAAAACTGTTTTTT
NA,TRBV19,NA,TRBJ1-4,CATGGDPEKLFF,TGTGCCACTGGGGGGGATCCGGAAAAACTGTTTTTT
TRBD2,TRBV11-3,NA,TRBJ2-1,CASSRPGLAGGPEQFF,TGTGCCAGCAGCAGACCGGGACTAGCGGGAGGGCCCGAGCAGTTCTTC
NA,TRBV5-1,NA,TRBJ2-5,CASSLVGGQETQYF,TGCGCCAGCAGCTTGGTGGGAGGCCAAGAGACCCAGTACTTC
TRBD2,TRBV28,NA,TRBJ2-7,CASRLAGEIYEQYF,TGTGCCAGCAGACTAGCGGGAGAAATCTACGAGCAGTACTTC
NA,TRBV29-1,NA,TRBJ2-7,CSVGSDRLSYEQYF,TGCAGCGTTGGCTCAGATCGACTCTCCTACGAGCAGTACTTC
TRBD2,TRBV27,NA,TRBJ2-7,CASSPLGDWGGYEQYF,TGTGCCAGCAGTCCCCTCGGGGATTGGGGGGGGTACGAGCAGTACTTC
NA,TRBV9,NA,TRBJ2-2,CASSAITGELFF,TGTGCCAGCAGCGCTATCACCGGGGAGCTGTTTTTT
TRBD2,TRBV18,once,TRBJ2-1,CASSRLAGLSYNEQFF,TGTGCCAGCTCACGACTAGCGGGATTATCCTACAATGAGCAGTTCTTC
NA,TRBV28,NA,TRBJ1-3,CAGLVGNTIYF,TGTGCCGGCCTGGTCGGAAACACCATATATTTT
NA,TRBV4-1,NA,TRBJ1-5,CASSQDWDNQPQHF,TGCGCCAGCAGCCAAGATTGGGATAATCAGCCCCAGCATTTT
NA,TRBV19,few,TRBJ2-2,CASSPQYTGELFF,TGTGCCAGTAGTCCCCAATACACCGGGGAGCTGTTTTTT
NA,TRBV6-5,NA,TRBJ1-1,CASSYWGGEAFF,TGTGCCAGCAGTTACTGGGGAGGTGAAGCTTTCTTT
NA,TRBV28,NA,TRBJ1-1,CASSFWQAREAFF,TGTGCCAGCAGTTTTTGGCAGGCCCGTGAAGCTTTCTTT
TRBD2,TRBV5-4,NA,TRBJ2-5,CASSFLAGAEQETQYF,TGTGCCAGCAGCTTTCTAGCGGGGGCAGAGCAAGAGACCCAGTACTTC
TRBD2,TRBV6-1,NA,TRBJ2-2,CASSHGLANTGELFF,TGTGCCAGCAGTCACGGACTAGCTAACACCGGGGAGCTGTTTTTT
NA,TRBV30,NA,TRBJ2-5,CAWSVGETQYF,TGTGCCTGGAGTGTAGGAGAGACCCAGTACTTC
NA,TRBV19,NA,TRBJ1-1,CASSIPDRKNTEAFF,TGTGCCAGTAGTATTCCCGACAGGAAGAACACTGAAGCTTTCTTT